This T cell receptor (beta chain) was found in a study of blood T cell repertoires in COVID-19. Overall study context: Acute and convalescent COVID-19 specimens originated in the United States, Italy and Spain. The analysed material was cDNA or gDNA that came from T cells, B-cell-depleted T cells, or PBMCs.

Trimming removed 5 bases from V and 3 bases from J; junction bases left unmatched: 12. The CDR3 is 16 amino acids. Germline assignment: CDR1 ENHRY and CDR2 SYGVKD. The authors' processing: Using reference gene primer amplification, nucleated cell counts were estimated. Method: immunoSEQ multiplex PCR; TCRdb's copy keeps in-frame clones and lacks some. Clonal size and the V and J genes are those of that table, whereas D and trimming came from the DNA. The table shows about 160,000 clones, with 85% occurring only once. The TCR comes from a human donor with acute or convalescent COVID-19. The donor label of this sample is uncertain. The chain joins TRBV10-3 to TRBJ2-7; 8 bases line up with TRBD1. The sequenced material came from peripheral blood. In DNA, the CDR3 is TGTGCCATCAGTCTACCCTCGACAGGGACAGGCTACGAGCAGTACTTC. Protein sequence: CAISLPSTGTGYEQYF.